The 11 T cell receptor beta chains below come from one sample, sequenced in a study of T cells in Graves' hyperthyroidism and ophthalmopathy. The investigators amplified TCR beta CDR3 regions from RNA transcripts. HTBI primers were the set used in a first-round RT-PCR of the TCR CDR3. Each CDR3 protein gets one entry after TCRdb re-called the multiplex PCR reads with MiXCR. The sample consists of about 360,000 distinct CDR3 sequences, 15% to 19% of them appearing once. Sequenced sample: blood. These receptors originate from a woman between 18 and 30 years old with Graves' hyperthyroidism that later progressed to Graves' ophthalmopathy.

The table lists this clonotype with a count of one. The V gene is TRBV7-8, the J gene TRBJ2-7; D tentatively reads TRBD1 or TRBD2 (5 bases each). The CDR3 totals 14 residues. V shed 3 bases and J shed 3 bases, with 12 bases lying between them. The germline gives CDR1 SGHVS, CDR2 FQNEAQ. In nucleotides, the CDR3 is TGTGCCAGCAGCTTCCGGGACCTTTTCTACGAGCAGTACTTC. Translating it yields CASSFRDLFYEQYF.

This clonotype was observed many times. This chain uses TRBV12-3 or TRBV12-4 with TRBJ2-7, with 7 positions matching TRBD1. The length of the CDR3 is 15 residues. V shed 6 bases, J shed 0 bases, and the junction held 8 bases outside the gene matches. CDR3 sequence reads: CASRGDRAFSYEQYF. The CDR3 DNA is TGTGCCAGCAGGGGTGACAGGGCGTTCTCCTACGAGCAGTACTTC.

DNA of the CDR3: TGTGCCAGCAGCTTATGGGCTAGCGAGAACACCGGGGAGCTGTTTTTT. This translates into CASSLWASENTGELFF. The chain employs TRBV7-2 and TRBJ2-2; a weak D match, TRBD2 (6 bases). V dropped 2 bases and J dropped 1 base, with 11 bases sitting between them. In germline, CDR1 is SGHTA, CDR2 FQGNSA. The CDR3 covers 16 residues.

The rearrangement links TRBV7-9 to TRBJ1-4; no firm D call. Trimming cost V 2 bases and J 3 bases, with 7 bases left between them. The CDR3 runs 14 residues. Germline CDR1 is SEHNR and CDR2 is FQNEAQ (reference sequence). The CDR3 DNA reads TGTGCCAGCAGCTTAAGGGAGGCTAATGAAAAACTGTTTTTT. It specifies CASSLREANEKLFF.

The chain recombines TRBV7-9 with TRBJ1-6; 7 nucleotides align to TRBD1. The CDR3 has 15 residues. Germline loops: CDR1 SEHNR, CDR2 FQNEAQ (reference sequence). Unmatched junction bases numbered 7, after V lost 4 bases and J lost 7 bases. CDR3: CASSSRDSPNSPLHF. The DNA for the CDR3 is TGTGCCAGCAGCTCAAGGGACAGCCCAAATTCACCCCTCCACTTT. Full variable domain (missing parts from reference TRBV7-9 and TRBJ1-6): DTGVSQNPRHKITKRGQNVTFRCDPISEHNRLYWYRQTLGQGPEFLTYFQNEAQLEKSRLLSDRFSAERPKGSFSTLEIQRTEQGDSAMYLCASSSRDSPNSPLHFGNGTRLTVT.

In its sample, this clonotype was seen a few times. The genes are TRBV4-3 and TRBJ2-5; no reliable D call. Germline values: CDR1 LGHNA, CDR2 YSLEER. The CDR3 is made up of 14 amino acids. V was cut by 1 base and J by 7 bases, with 13 bases left in between. The CDR3 region has the DNA TGCGCCAGCAGCCAAGTAGGCGGTAGTGGGACCCAGTACTTC. This translates into CASSQVGGSGTQYF.

CDR3 in amino acids: CASSLGGDRNTEAFF. In nucleotides, the CDR3 is TGCGCCAGCAGCTTGGGGGGAGACAGGAACACTGAAGCTTTCTTT. The chain carries TRBV5-1 and TRBJ1-1, with D perhaps TRBD1 (5 bases). V was cut by 0 bases and J by 1 base, with 10 bases left in between. The length of the CDR3 is 15 residues. Germline CDR1 and CDR2: SGHRS and YFSETQ.

Many counts were recorded for this clonotype. The chain joins TRBV20-1 to TRBJ2-2; D unresolved. Trimming removed 0 bases from V and 2 bases from J, with 10 bases in between. Germline CDR1 and CDR2: DFQATT and SNEGSKA (reference sequence). The CDR3 extends over 15 amino acids. The CDR3, as DNA: TGCAGTGCTAGAGATCCGCTCAGTAACACCGGGGAGCTGTTTTTT. It encodes CSARDPLSNTGELFF.

This chain uses TRBV19 with TRBJ2-2; 8 bases agree with TRBD2. The V and J ends lost 8 bases and 6 bases, in that order; junction bases with no gene match: 8. Germline CDR1 LNHDA, CDR2 SQIVND (reference sequence). The CDR3 is 14 residues long. This CDR3 reads CASADGRVSGELFF. The CDR3 bases are TGTGCCAGTGCGGACGGGAGGGTCTCCGGGGAGCTGTTTTTT. Based on the CDR3 plus reference TRBV19 and TRBJ2-2, the full variable domain is DGGITQSPKYLFRKEGQNVTLSCEQNLNHDAMYWYRQDPGQGLRLIYYSQIVNDFQKGDIAEGYSVSREKKESFPLTVTSAQKNPTAFYLCASADGRVSGELFFGEGSRLTVL.

In its sample, this clonotype was seen many times. This chain joins TRBV7-9 and TRBJ2-1, with 9 bases that match TRBD2. CDR1 is SEHNR and CDR2 is FQNEAQ in the germline V gene (reference sequence). The CDR3 has 16 amino acids. V trimming: 5 bases; J trimming: 4 bases; junction bases outside the gene matches: 9. CDR3 bases: TGTGCCAGCAGCCATAGCGGGAGCGGGATTTACAATGAGCAGTTCTTC. Protein product: CASSHSGSGIYNEQFF.

The chain combines TRBV27 with TRBJ1-1, with a possible D match to TRBD1 (6 bases). V was pared by 4 bases and J by 3 bases, with 12 bases between. Germline V gives CDR1 MNHEY, CDR2 SMNVEV (reference sequence). The CDR3 has 14 amino acids. CDR3: CASSSPGGYTEAFF. The CDR3 nucleotides read TGTGCCAGCAGTTCCCCGGGGGGCTACACTGAAGCTTTCTTT.